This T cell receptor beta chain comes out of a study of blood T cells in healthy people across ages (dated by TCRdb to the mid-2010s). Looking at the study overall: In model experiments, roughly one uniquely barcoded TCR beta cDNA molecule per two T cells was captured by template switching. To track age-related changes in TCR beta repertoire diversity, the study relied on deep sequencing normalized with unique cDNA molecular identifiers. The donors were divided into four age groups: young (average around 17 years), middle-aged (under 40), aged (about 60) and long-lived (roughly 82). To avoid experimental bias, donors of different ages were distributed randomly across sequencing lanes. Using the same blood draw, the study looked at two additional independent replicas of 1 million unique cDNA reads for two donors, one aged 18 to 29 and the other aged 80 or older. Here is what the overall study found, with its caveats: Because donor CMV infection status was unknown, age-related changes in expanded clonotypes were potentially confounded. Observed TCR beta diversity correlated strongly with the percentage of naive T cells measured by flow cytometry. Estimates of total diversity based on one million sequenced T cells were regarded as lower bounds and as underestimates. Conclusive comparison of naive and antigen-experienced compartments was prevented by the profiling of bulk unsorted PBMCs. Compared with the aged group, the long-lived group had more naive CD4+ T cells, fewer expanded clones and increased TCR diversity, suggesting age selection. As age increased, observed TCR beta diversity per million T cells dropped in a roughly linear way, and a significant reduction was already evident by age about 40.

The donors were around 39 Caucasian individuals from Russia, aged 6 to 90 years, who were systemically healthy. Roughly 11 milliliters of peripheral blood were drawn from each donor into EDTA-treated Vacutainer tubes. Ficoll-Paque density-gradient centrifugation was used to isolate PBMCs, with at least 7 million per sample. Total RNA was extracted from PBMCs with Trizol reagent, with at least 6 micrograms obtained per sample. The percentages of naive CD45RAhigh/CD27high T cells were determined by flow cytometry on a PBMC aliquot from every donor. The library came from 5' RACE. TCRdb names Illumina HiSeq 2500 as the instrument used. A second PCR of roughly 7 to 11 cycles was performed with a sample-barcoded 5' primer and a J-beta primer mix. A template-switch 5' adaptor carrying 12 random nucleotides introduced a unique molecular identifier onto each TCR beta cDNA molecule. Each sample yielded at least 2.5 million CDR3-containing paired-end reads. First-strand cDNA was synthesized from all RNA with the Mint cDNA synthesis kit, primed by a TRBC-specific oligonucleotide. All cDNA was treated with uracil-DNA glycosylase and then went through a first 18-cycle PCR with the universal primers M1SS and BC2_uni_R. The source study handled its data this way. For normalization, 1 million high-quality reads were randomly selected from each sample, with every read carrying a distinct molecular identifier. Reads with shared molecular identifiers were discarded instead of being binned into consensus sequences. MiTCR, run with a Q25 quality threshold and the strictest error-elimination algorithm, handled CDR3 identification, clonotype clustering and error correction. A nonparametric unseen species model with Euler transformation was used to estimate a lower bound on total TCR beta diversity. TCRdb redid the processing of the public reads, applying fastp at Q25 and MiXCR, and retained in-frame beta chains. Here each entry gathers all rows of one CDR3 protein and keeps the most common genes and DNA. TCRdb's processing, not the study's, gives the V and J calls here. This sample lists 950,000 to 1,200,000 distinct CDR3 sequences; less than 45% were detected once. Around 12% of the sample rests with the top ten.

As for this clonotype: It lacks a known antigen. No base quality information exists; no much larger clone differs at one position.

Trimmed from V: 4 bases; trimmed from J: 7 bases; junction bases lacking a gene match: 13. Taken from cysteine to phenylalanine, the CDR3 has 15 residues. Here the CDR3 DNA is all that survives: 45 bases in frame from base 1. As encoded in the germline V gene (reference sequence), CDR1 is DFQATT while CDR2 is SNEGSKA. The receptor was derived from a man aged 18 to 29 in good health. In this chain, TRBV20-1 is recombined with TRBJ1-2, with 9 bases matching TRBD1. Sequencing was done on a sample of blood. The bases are TGCAGTGCTAAACTCCGGGACAGGGACGCCTTTGGCTACACCTTC. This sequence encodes CSAKLRDRDAFGYTF.